These 18 T cell receptor beta chains were sequenced from one sample in a study of CD8+CD57+ T cells in acquired aplastic anemia. Patients selected for sequencing had displayed CD8+CD57+ cell expansion by flow cytometry. Profiling of TCR beta VDJ combinations and CDR3 sequences used genomic DNA as template. Via MiXCR, TCRdb re-called the reads, giving one row per CDR3 protein. The table includes hundreds of thousands of distinct CDR3 sequences, about 44% detected once. The specimen sequenced was sorted CD4+, CD8+, or CD8+CD57+ T cells (not recorded which) from PBMCs. The receptors here all came from a human donor with aplastic anemia.

V is TRBV2 and J is TRBJ2-7, with 11 bases aligning to TRBD2. This CDR3 spans 16 amino acids. The J segment lost 1 base and the V segment lost 7 bases, leaving 9 bases of the junction unmatched. CDR1 and CDR2 from the germline V gene are SNHLY and FYNNEI. The CDR3 protein is CASKDSGGVKSYEQYF. For the CDR3, the DNA is TGTGCCAGCAAGGATAGCGGGGGGGTCAAATCCTACGAGCAGTACTTC.

This clonotype turned up a few times. The chain combines TRBV7-9 with TRBJ2-5, with a weak D call TRBD2 (6 bases). Per the germline V gene, CDR1 is SEHNR and CDR2 is FQNEAQ (reference sequence). The ends were cut back, 5 bases at V and 5 bases at J, with 9 bases in the middle. The CDR3 consists of 12 residues. CDR3 coding DNA: TGTGCCAGCAGCGTGCTAGCGGAGACCCAGTACTTC. It codes for CASSVLAETQYF. The entire variable domain, with the rest obtained from reference TRBV7-9 and TRBJ2-5, is as follows: DTGVSQNPRHKITKRGQNVTFRCDPISEHNRLYWYRQTLGQGPEFLTYFQNEAQLEKSRLLSDRFSAERPKGSFSTLEIQRTEQGDSAMYLCASSVLAETQYFGPGTRLLVL.

Ten or more counts support this clonotype. The chain recombines TRBV11-2 with TRBJ1-2; D unresolved. Germline assignment: CDR1 SGHAT and CDR2 FQNNGV. This CDR3 is built from 12 residues. The ends were cut back, 5 bases at V and 3 bases at J, with 7 bases in the middle. This CDR3 is CASSMGYYGYTF. The CDR3 DNA follows: TGTGCCAGCAGCATGGGTTACTATGGCTACACCTTC.

This clonotype was seen just once. The genes are TRBV10-3 and TRBJ2-1, with 7 bases fitting TRBD1. The CDR3 has 20 amino acids. CDR1 and CDR2 from the germline V gene are ENHRY and SYGVKD. The trim removed 5 bases at V and 0 bases at J, leaving 19 bases unmatched. Here the CDR3 DNA reads TGTGCCATCAGTCCAACCACCAGCCGAGGACAGGTGAGCTCCTACAATGAGCAGTTCTTC. Translated: CAISPTTSRGQVSSYNEQFF.

A remark on this clonotype: With a much larger clone just one base away, this may be a read error. The V gene is TRBV6-5, the J gene TRBJ1-2, with 11 bases matching TRBD1. The junction had 4 bases not matched to a gene; V was cut back by 2 bases and J by 2 bases. This CDR3 contains 16 residues. Germline V CDR1 and CDR2: MNHEY, SVGAGI. CDR3 sequence (DNA): TGTGCCAGCAGTTACACCGGGGACAGGGGGAACTATGGCTACACCTTC. It specifies CASSYTGDRGNYGYTF.

This clonotype was seen ten or more times. The rearrangement joins TRBV6-1 to TRBJ1-2; D gene uncertain. Germline lookup yields CDR1 MNHNS and CDR2 SASEGT. V lost 2 bases and J lost 2, with 21 bases in between. The CDR3 has 18 amino acids. CDR3 DNA: TGTGCCAGCAGTGAACTCGGGTCGCGTGGCGCCGCGAACTATGGCTACACCTTC. Protein sequence: CASSELGSRGAANYGYTF.

The chain joins TRBV7-2 to TRBJ1-2; D is unresolved. The CDR3 has 13 amino acids. Per germline, CDR1 SGHTA and CDR2 FQGNSA. Trimming removed 0 bases from V and 4 bases from J, with 6 bases in between. CDR3 loop: CASSLAEGYGYTF. The CDR3 nucleotides read TGTGCCAGCAGCTTAGCCGAGGGCTATGGCTACACCTTC.

This clonotype was seen only a few times. A read error may explain this, as a much larger clone is one base away. CDR3 sequence reads: CAGSSDSTGELFF. In nucleotides, the CDR3 is TGTGCCGGCAGTTCCGACAGTACCGGGGAGCTGTTTTTT. This chain links TRBV12-3 or TRBV12-4 with TRBJ2-2; a weak D match, TRBD1 (5 bases). This CDR3 has 13 amino acids.

The table lists this clonotype with a few counts. This chain links TRBV30 with TRBJ2-1; no reliable D call. The CDR3 has 12 amino acids. Between the trimmed V and J ends, which lost 2 bases and 7 bases, there was a span of 9 bases. CDR1 GTSNPN and CDR2 SVGIG come from the germline V gene (reference sequence). The CDR3 region is CAWSLDRNEQFF. Here the CDR3 DNA reads TGTGCCTGGAGTCTCGATAGGAATGAGCAGTTCTTC.

This clonotype came up once. V and J are TRBV7-9 and TRBJ2-3, with D hard to call. V dropped 1 base and J dropped 5 bases, with 4 bases sitting between them. Germline-derived CDR1 and CDR2 are SEHNR and FQNEAQ (reference sequence). The CDR3 spans 12 residues. The CDR3 coding sequence is TGTGCCAGCAGCTTAGAGCTAGATACGCAGTATTTT. Protein: CASSLELDTQYF.

The chain links TRBV7-2 to TRBJ2-5; TRBD2 aligns across 15 bases. CDR3 length: 16 amino acids. The V gene's germline CDR1 is SGHTA and CDR2 FQGNSA. With 5 bases clipped from V and 2 bases from J, the junction kept 3 bases outside the gene matches. The CDR3 coding sequence is TGTGCCAGCAGCCGGGGACTAGCGGGGGGTCAAGAGACCCAGTACTTC. Residues: CASSRGLAGGQETQYF. Variable domain in full (rest from reference TRBV7-2 and TRBJ2-5): GAGVSQSPSNKVTEKGKDVELRCDPISGHTALYWYRQSLGQGLEFLIYFQGNSAPDKSGLPSDRFSAERTGGSVSTLTIQRTQQEDSAVYLCASSRGLAGGQETQYFGPGTRLLVL.

This clonotype was seen at least ten times. This sequence joins TRBV20-1 and TRBJ1-1; 7 bases fit TRBD1. CDR1 and CDR2 (germline): DFQATT, SNEGSKA (reference sequence). The CDR3 loop spans 14 amino acids. V gave up 6 bases and J gave up 7 bases; unmatched junction bases: 14. CDR3 region: CSALPWDRSHEAFF. CDR3 sequence (DNA): TGCAGTGCCCTACCGTGGGACAGATCCCATGAAGCTTTCTTT.

This clonotype came up many times. The chain combines TRBV19 with TRBJ2-7, with 7 bases aligning to TRBD1. J was trimmed by 3 bases and V by 5 bases; bases with no gene match: 7. This CDR3 comprises 14 residues. Germline CDR1 LNHDA, CDR2 SQIVND (reference sequence). CDR3 residues: CASSPGTDYYEQYF. The CDR3 region has the DNA TGTGCCAGTAGTCCCGGGACAGATTACTACGAGCAGTACTTC.

A few counts support this clonotype. A junction boundary mismatches the germline segment, possibly from a read error. The V and J genes are TRBV10-3 and TRBJ2-3; 14 positions match TRBD2. The CDR3 covers 18 residues. CDR1 ENHRY and CDR2 SYGVKD come from the germline V gene. CDR3 amino acids: CASSSLTSGRANSDTQYF. CDR3 DNA: TGTGCCAGCAGTTCGCTGACTAGCGGGAGGGCCAATTCGGATACGCAGTATTTT.

As concerns this clonotype: Likely a read error: the CDR3 ends without its conserved phenylalanine or tryptophan. The chain joins TRBV24-1 to TRBJ2-3; D may correspond to TRBD1 or TRBD2 (5 bases each). This CDR3 is 15 amino acids long. Germline V gives CDR1 KGHDR, CDR2 SFDVKD. Here the CDR3 reads CATSDSTEGSDAQYS. In nucleotides, the CDR3 is TGTGCCACCAGTGACTCGACAGAGGGGTCAGATGCGCAGTATTCT.

Details on this clonotype: A junction end diverges from the germline sequence, so it may reflect a read error. This CDR3 is CTSSQVGPESAYEKLFF. As DNA, the CDR3 is TGTACCAGCAGCCAAGTGGGTCCAGAAAGTGCGTATGAAAAACTGTTTTTT. This sequence joins TRBV3-1 and TRBJ1-4; unclear D gene. The length of the CDR3 is 17 residues. Germline CDR1 is LGHDT and CDR2 is YNNKEL (reference sequence).

The rearrangement uses TRBV5-1 and TRBJ1-2; 9 nucleotides agree with TRBD1. This CDR3 has 14 amino acids. Trimming took 1 base from V and 9 from J; bases not matched to a gene: 7. Germline V gene data show CDR1 as SGHRS and CDR2 as YFSETQ. The CDR3 sequence: CASSLSGDRDRYTF. The CDR3 nucleotides are TGCGCCAGCAGCTTGTCGGGGGACAGGGATCGCTACACCTTC.

This clonotype was detected ten times or more. This CDR3 reads CASSGGLAGYRETQYF. The CDR3 DNA reads as TGTGCCAGCAGCGGGGGGCTAGCGGGATATAGGGAGACCCAGTACTTC. This chain joins TRBV2 and TRBJ2-5; 9 positions agree with TRBD2. The CDR3 is 16 residues long. The germline CDR1 and CDR2 sequences are SNHLY and FYNNEI. V gave up 6 bases and J gave up 5 bases; unmatched junction bases: 13.